Listed here is a single TCR beta chain. Its antigen is as yet unknown. A junction end diverges from the germline sequence, so it may reflect a read error. This sample stems from a study of cytomegalovirus exposure and HLA in healthy donors. Broader study findings: In a later analysis, DRB1 alleles had the most associated TCRs; HLA-C alleles the fewest. In an earlier analysis, most TCR beta V segments were productive about 87% or about 30% of the time. Three CMV-associated chains proved CMV antigen-specific in vitro. Around 160 TCR beta chains were listed as cytomegalovirus-associated.

This CDR3 contains 16 residues. Germline CDR1 is SEHNR and CDR2 is FQNEAQ (reference sequence). The PCR used 60 Vbeta and 13 Jbeta primers. TCRdb's table, derived via immunoSEQ multiplex PCR, lists solely in-frame clones and lacks some. The profile shows roughly 130,000 clones, approximately 85% of them singletons. The source material was PBMCs. The J gene is TRBJ2-3, the V gene TRBV7-9; the match to TRBD1 covers 9 bases. This clonotype was sampled from a woman in her thirties or forties in good health and CMV-seronegative. The CDR3 DNA follows: TGTTCCAGCAGCTTAGGACAGGGGTTGAGCACAGATACGCAGTATTTT. Translation: CSSSLGQGLSTDTQYF.